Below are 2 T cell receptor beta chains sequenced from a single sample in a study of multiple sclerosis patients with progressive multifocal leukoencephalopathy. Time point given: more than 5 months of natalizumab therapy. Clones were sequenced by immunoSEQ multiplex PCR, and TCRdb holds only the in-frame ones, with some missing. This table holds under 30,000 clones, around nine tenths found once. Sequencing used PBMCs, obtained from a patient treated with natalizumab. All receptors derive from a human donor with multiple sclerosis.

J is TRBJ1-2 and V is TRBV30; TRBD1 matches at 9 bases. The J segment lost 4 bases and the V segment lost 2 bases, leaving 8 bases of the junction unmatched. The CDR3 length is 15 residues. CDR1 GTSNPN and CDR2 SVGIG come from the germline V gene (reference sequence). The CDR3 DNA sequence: TGTGCCTGGAGTCTTCCCGGGACAGGGATCTATGGCTACACCTTC. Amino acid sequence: CAWSLPGTGIYGYTF.

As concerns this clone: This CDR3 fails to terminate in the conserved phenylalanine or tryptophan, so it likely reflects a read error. The CDR3: CASSELGEHYEQYL. In nucleotides, the CDR3 is TGTGCCAGCAGCGAACTGGGAGAGCACTACGAGCAGTACCTC. The gene calls are TRBV27 and TRBJ2-7; D perhaps matches TRBD2 (5 bases). The CDR3 consists of 14 residues. Germline V gives CDR1 MNHEY, CDR2 SMNVEV (reference sequence). V was trimmed by 6 bases and J by 3 bases, leaving 15 bases between them.